This T cell receptor beta chain was documented in a study of T cells in Graves' hyperthyroidism and ophthalmopathy. General study findings and limits: Ophthalmopathy could be told apart from stable hyperthyroidism with a 13 V-J model.

RNA transcripts gave rise to amplified TCR beta CDR3 regions. A set of HTBI primers served as the primers for a first-round RT-PCR of the TCR CDR3. TCRdb passed the multiplex PCR reads through MiXCR, listing each CDR3 protein once. In the table there are hundreds of thousands of distinct CDR3 sequences, more than 30% of which are singletons. Germline V lookup: CDR1 MGHRA, CDR2 YSYEKL. This CDR3 is 14 amino acids long. V lost 3 bases and J lost 3, with 12 bases in between. As to this clonotype: What it recognizes is unknown.

The rearrangement links TRBV4-1 to TRBJ2-7; D is unclear. The sequence came from a man between 18 and 29 years old with Graves' hyperthyroidism. Sequencing input: blood. CDR3 amino acids: CASSHRFQSYEQYF. The CDR3 DNA is TGCGCCAGCAGCCACAGATTTCAGAGCTACGAGCAGTACTTC.